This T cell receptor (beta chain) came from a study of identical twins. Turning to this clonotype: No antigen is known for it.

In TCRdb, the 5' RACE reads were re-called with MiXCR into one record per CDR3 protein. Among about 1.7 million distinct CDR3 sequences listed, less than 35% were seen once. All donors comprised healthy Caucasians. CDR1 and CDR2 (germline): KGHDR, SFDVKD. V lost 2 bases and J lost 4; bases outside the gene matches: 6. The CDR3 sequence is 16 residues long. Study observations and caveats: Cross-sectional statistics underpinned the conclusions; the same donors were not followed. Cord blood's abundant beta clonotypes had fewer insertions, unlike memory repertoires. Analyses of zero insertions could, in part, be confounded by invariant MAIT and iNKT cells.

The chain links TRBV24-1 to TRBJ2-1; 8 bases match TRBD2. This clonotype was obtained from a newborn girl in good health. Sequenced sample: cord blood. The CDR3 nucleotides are TGTGCCACCAGTGATTCCGGGACTAGAGGGTACAATGAGCAGTTCTTC. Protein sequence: CATSDSGTRGYNEQFF.